This T cell receptor (beta chain) emerged from a study of T cells expressing NK-cell markers. Study at large: The TCR beta repertoires originated in sorted CD3+CD56+NKG2C+, CD3+CD56+NKG2C- and CD3+CD56-NKG2C+ T cells.

One entry per CDR3 protein, without DNA, is what TCRdb gives after re-calling the 5' RACE reads. This table holds some 440,000 distinct CDR3 sequences. Germline CDR1 is SGHKS and CDR2 is YYEKEE (reference sequence). CDR3 length equals 15 residues. This clonotype was sampled from a woman between 45 and 65 years old in good health. The chain carries TRBV5-5 and TRBJ1-5. Sequencing was performed on blood T cells: a sorted CD56 or NKG2C T cell subset, CD4+ or CD8+ T cells, or bulk PBMC T cells (not recorded which). The CDR3 sequence is CASSLGIYSNQPQHF. Full variable domain (remainder filled in from reference TRBV5-5 and TRBJ1-5): DAGVTQSPTHLIKTRGQQVTLRCSPISGHKSVSWYQQVLGQGPQFIFQYYEKEERGRGNFPDRFSARQFPNYSSELNVNALLLGDSALYLCASSLGIYSNQPQHFGDGTRLSIL.